This entry lists 22 T cell receptor beta chains sequenced from one sample in a study of Ad26.COV2.S vaccination and SARS-CoV-2 variants. This table comes from immunoSEQ multiplex PCR, and its TCRdb copy is limited to in-frame clones, with some not included. The data hold about 350,000 clones, with about 90% observed a single time. The sequencing here drew on peripheral blood, taken after recovery from COVID-19. The receptors stem from a human donor who had recovered from COVID-19.

V is TRBV10-3 and J is TRBJ2-7; TRBD1 is a possible D gene (6 bases). Trimming cost V 2 bases and J 1 base, with 12 bases left between them. Germline V gene data show CDR1 as ENHRY and CDR2 as SYGVKD. There are 15 residues in the CDR3. This CDR3 reads CAISEEKGVSYEQYF. In nucleotides, the CDR3 is TGTGCCATCAGTGAGGAGAAGGGGGTATCCTACGAGCAGTACTTC.

The genes are TRBV20-1 and TRBJ2-4; D is unresolved. There are 13 residues in the CDR3. The germline V gene encodes CDR1 DFQATT and CDR2 SNEGSKA (reference sequence). Trimming removed 3 bases from V and 3 bases from J, with 9 bases in between. The CDR3 coding sequence is TGCAGTGCTAGTAGGATGGGCAAAAACATTCAGTACTTC. Translating it yields CSASRMGKNIQYF.

The CDR3 protein is CASSEARFGAVADTQYF. CDR3 coding DNA: TGTGCCAGCAGTGAAGCCCGATTCGGGGCGGTGGCAGATACGCAGTATTTT. The chain joins TRBV6-1 to TRBJ2-3, with D perhaps assigned TRBD1 or TRBD2 (5 bases each). Germline V gene data show CDR1 as MNHNS and CDR2 as SASEGT. Between the trimmed V and J ends, which lost 0 bases and 4 bases, there was a span of 17 bases. The CDR3 covers 17 residues.

The chain combines TRBV5-1 with TRBJ2-1; maybe TRBD2 (6 bases). CDR1 SGHRS and CDR2 YFSETQ come from the germline V gene. CDR3 length: 16 residues. V lost 3 bases and J 0 bases, leaving 13 bases between the germline ends. CDR3 sequence (DNA): TGCGCCAGCAGCTGGACGGGGGTTAGCTCCTACAATGAGCAGTTCTTC. It codes for CASSWTGVSSYNEQFF.

The rearrangement uses TRBV5-1 and TRBJ2-1; D is unclear. The CDR3 is made up of 15 amino acids. Germline V gene lookup returns CDR1 SGHRS and CDR2 YFSETQ. V lost 1 base and J lost 1, with 9 bases in between. CDR3 protein: CASSLIPRSYNEQFF. The CDR3 bases are TGCGCCAGCAGCTTGATCCCTAGATCCTACAATGAGCAGTTCTTC.

This chain links TRBV11-2 with TRBJ2-3, with 10 bases lining up with TRBD1. Trimming at V came to 0 bases and at J to 9 bases, leaving 6 bases not matched to a gene. CDR1 SGHAT and CDR2 FQNNGV come from the germline V gene. There are 15 residues in the CDR3. The DNA for the CDR3 is TGTGCCAGCAGCTTAGATGGGACAGGGGCGCAAACGCAGTATTTT. Its translation is CASSLDGTGAQTQYF.

This chain joins TRBV14 and TRBJ2-1; no clear D. The germline V gene encodes CDR1 SGHDN and CDR2 FVKESK. The CDR3 sequence is 13 residues long. The V end lost 6 bases, the J end lost 8 bases, and 14 bases lay between the germline ends. CDR3: CASRLGGMDEQFF. The DNA for the CDR3 is TGTGCCAGCAGGTTGGGCGGCATGGATGAGCAGTTCTTC.

V gene TRBV18 combines with J gene TRBJ2-1, with TRBD1 identical over 8 bases. Germline CDR1 is KGHSH and CDR2 is LQKENI. The V and J ends lost 0 bases and 7 bases, in that order; junction bases with no gene match: 8. The CDR3 is made up of 16 amino acids. Here the CDR3 reads CASSPPRTGTANEQFF. CDR3 in DNA: TGTGCCAGCTCACCACCAAGGACAGGGACAGCGAATGAGCAGTTCTTC.

The V and J genes are TRBV10-2 and TRBJ1-1; D remains unclear. The CDR3 is made up of 12 amino acids. V dropped 6 bases and J dropped 10 bases, with 15 bases sitting between them. The germline CDR1 and CDR2 sequences are WSHSY and SAAADI. The CDR3 is CASRSGGLGAFF. CDR3 bases: TGCGCCAGCAGATCCGGAGGTTTGGGAGCTTTCTTT.

The chain couples TRBV5-6 to TRBJ1-2, with 7 bases lining up with TRBD1. With 0 bases clipped from V and 5 bases from J, the junction kept 13 bases outside the gene matches. Germline V gene lookup returns CDR1 SGHDT and CDR2 YYEEEE. The CDR3 has 17 residues. DNA of the CDR3: TGTGCCAGCAGCTTGGACCCGACAGGGCCAGTTCGGTATGGCTACACCTTC. Its translation is CASSLDPTGPVRYGYTF.

The V and J genes are TRBV5-1 and TRBJ2-7, with a possible D match to TRBD2 (5 bases). The germline CDR1 and CDR2 sequences are SGHRS and YFSETQ. There are 16 residues in the CDR3. Trimming removed 4 bases at V and 3 bases at J, with 20 bases between. This chain's CDR3 is CASSPRAEAISYEQYF. CDR3 bases: TGCGCCAGCAGCCCGCGGGCGGAAGCCATTAGCTACGAGCAGTACTTC.

Turning to this clone: The junction shows a germline mismatch at one end, possibly a read error. The chain joins TRBV6-2 or TRBV6-3 to TRBJ1-1; D gene unclear. This CDR3 has 14 residues. Germline assignment: CDR1 MNHEY and CDR2 SVGEGT. The CDR3 DNA sequence: TGTGCCAGCAGCTACTTGACGGAAAACAATGAAGCTTTCTTT. It is translated as CASSYLTENNEAFF.

V gene TRBV5-1 combines with J gene TRBJ2-3, with D possibly being TRBD1 or TRBD2 (5 bases each). Germline-derived CDR1 and CDR2 are SGHRS and YFSETQ. The CDR3 extends over 14 amino acids. V lost 5 bases to trimming and J lost 2 bases, with 12 bases between them. For the CDR3, the DNA is TGCGCCAGCAGGGTTGAGGGGCCCACAGATACGCAGTATTTT. This codes for CASRVEGPTDTQYF.

V usage is TRBV10-3 and J usage is TRBJ1-2; possible D gene TRBD1, 5 bases. Germline lookup yields CDR1 ENHRY and CDR2 SYGVKD. This CDR3 has 14 residues. V lost 0 bases, J lost 6 bases, and 11 bases lay in between. The CDR3: CAISESTGTNGYTF. CDR3 in DNA: TGTGCCATCAGTGAGTCTACAGGTACCAATGGCTACACCTTC.

The V call is TRBV11-3, the J call TRBJ1-1; D ambiguous. V was pared by 2 bases and J by 7 bases, with 5 bases between. The CDR3 is 11 amino acids. From germline, CDR1 is SGHNT and CDR2 YENEEA. CDR3 DNA: TGTGCCAGCAGCTTAAAAGGTGAAGCTTTCTTT. Translating gives CASSLKGEAFF. The full variable domain, rest sourced from reference TRBV11-3 and TRBJ1-1, is EAGVVQSPRYKIIEKKQPVAFWCNPISGHNTLYWYLQNLGQGPELLIRYENEEAVDDSQLPKDRFSAERLKGVDSTLKIQPAELGDSAVYLCASSLKGEAFFGQGTRLTVV.

V gene TRBV2 combines with J gene TRBJ1-1; D is ambiguous. The CDR3 has 16 residues. Trimming shortened V by 3 bases and J by 2 bases, and 16 bases separated the two germline ends. Germline values: CDR1 SNHLY, CDR2 FYNNEI. CDR3 region: CASSDPQSRPNTEAFF. The DNA of the CDR3 is TGTGCCAGCAGTGACCCCCAAAGCAGACCCAACACTGAAGCTTTCTTT.

V gene TRBV7-8 combines with J gene TRBJ1-5, with 8 positions matching TRBD1. From germline, CDR1 is SGHVS and CDR2 FQNEAQ. This CDR3 is 15 amino acids long. Trimming at V came to 1 base and at J to 3 bases, leaving 2 bases not matched to a gene. The chain's CDR3 is CASSLETGANQPQHF. The CDR3 DNA reads TGTGCCAGCAGCTTAGAGACAGGGGCCAATCAGCCCCAGCATTTT.

The count of this clone is one. The rearrangement joins TRBV5-1 to TRBJ2-1; D is undetermined. The CDR3 length is 14 residues. Trimming removed 4 bases from V and 5 bases from J, with 13 bases in between. Germline values: CDR1 SGHRS, CDR2 YFSETQ. The CDR3: CASSPSEYNNEQFF. Here the CDR3 DNA reads TGCGCCAGCAGCCCTTCCGAGTATAACAATGAGCAGTTCTTC.

V usage is TRBV15 and J usage is TRBJ2-1; D remains ambiguous. V gave up 0 bases and J gave up 2 bases, with 11 bases separating them. The CDR3 has 16 residues. Germline V gene sequence: CDR1 LNHNV, CDR2 YYDKDF (reference sequence). CDR3 sequence (DNA): TGTGCCACCAGCAGAGATCATCCCGGGCCCTACAATGAGCAGTTCTTC. Amino acid sequence: CATSRDHPGPYNEQFF.

The chain employs TRBV7-9 and TRBJ1-6; TRBD1 agrees at 10 bases. Germline V gene sequence: CDR1 SEHNR, CDR2 FQNEAQ (reference sequence). With V trimmed by 4 bases and J by 10 bases, 4 bases remained unmatched. This CDR3 is 14 amino acids long. The CDR3 DNA reads as TGTGCCAGCAGCTGGGGGACAGGGGAATCACCCCTCCACTTT. It specifies CASSWGTGESPLHF.

The V gene is TRBV4-1, the J gene TRBJ2-2, with D tentatively TRBD1 or TRBD2 (5 bases each). Germline V lookup: CDR1 MGHRA, CDR2 YSYEKL. Trimming removed 2 bases from V and 2 bases from J, with 18 bases in between. The CDR3 consists of 18 residues. In DNA, the CDR3 is TGCGCCAGCAGCCAACCTCGGGGCAGGGATAAAAACACCGGGGAGCTGTTTTTT. Protein product: CASSQPRGRDKNTGELFF.

The V and J genes are TRBV28 and TRBJ2-6, with 7 bases that match TRBD2. Trimming took 6 bases from V and 0 from J; bases not matched to a gene: 2. Germline CDR1 and CDR2: MDHEN and SYDVKM. CDR3 length: 15 amino acids. As DNA, the CDR3 is TGTGCCAGCAGCTCGGGGGGCTCTGGGGCCAACGTCCTGACTTTC. Translated, it gives CASSSGGSGANVLTF.